What follows describes a single T cell receptor (beta chain). This entry belongs to a study of blood T cells in healthy people across ages. Germline V lookup: CDR1 MGHRA, CDR2 YSYEKL. The V and J ends lost 6 bases and 3 bases respectively, with 15 bases between them. The CDR3 spans 14 residues. Through a sample-barcoded 5' primer and a J-beta primer mix, a second PCR was run for roughly 6 to 11 cycles. One entry per CDR3 protein results from TCRdb running MiXCR on the 5' RACE reads. The sample carries hundreds of thousands of distinct CDR3 sequences, under 30% recorded once. This sample also belongs to another study, concerning T cells of mothers and their children.

The source is a boy between 5 and 17 years old in good health. The sample taken for sequencing was blood. This chain links TRBV4-1 with TRBJ2-7, with unresolved D. The CDR3 nucleotides are TGCGCCAGCAGTCTGGCACTTACTAACTACGAGCAGTACTTC. Protein sequence: CASSLALTNYEQYF.